This entry lists 32 T cell receptor beta chains sequenced from one sample in a study of blood T cell repertoires in COVID-19. TCRdb's copy holds only in-frame clones and misses some; the assay was immunoSEQ multiplex PCR. This sample has 250,000 to 300,000 clones, with around nine tenths found just once. Sequenced sample: peripheral blood. These receptors all come from a woman in her 70s with COVID-19, enrolled during active disease.

V usage is TRBV27 and J usage is TRBJ1-5; possible D gene TRBD1, 5 bases. Germline-derived CDR1 and CDR2 are MNHEY and SMNVEV (reference sequence). This CDR3 is built from 12 residues. V was trimmed by 6 bases and J by 2 bases, leaving 5 bases between them. The CDR3 region is CASRTGNQPQHF. The CDR3 nucleotides are TGTGCCAGCAGGACAGGCAATCAGCCCCAGCATTTT.

This sequence joins TRBV5-8 and TRBJ2-5; TRBD1 might be the D (6 bases). CDR3 length: 12 amino acids. Trimming stripped 9 bases from V and 5 bases from J, with 14 bases between. Germline CDR1 reads SGHTS; CDR2 reads YDEGEE. The CDR3 DNA is TGTGCCACCCGGACAGACGGCGAGACCCAGTACTTC. Protein sequence: CATRTDGETQYF.

This sequence joins TRBV11-3 and TRBJ1-4; weak D call: TRBD1 (5 bases). The V end was cut by 5 bases, the J end by 6 bases, with 13 bases between. Germline assignment: CDR1 SGHNT and CDR2 YENEEA. The CDR3 covers 14 residues. Here the CDR3 DNA reads TGTGCCAGCAGCCCCTGGGGCAAGTATGAAAAACTGTTTTTT. This gives the protein CASSPWGKYEKLFF.

In the case of this clone: Other DNA sequences in this sample translate to the same CDR3. This chain connects TRBV6-5 to TRBJ1-2, with D possibly matching TRBD1 (5 bases). CDR1 and CDR2 (germline): MNHEY, SVGAGI. The CDR3 contains 13 residues. Trimming removed 6 bases at V and 5 bases at J, with 13 bases between. Here the CDR3 DNA reads TGTGCCAGCAGCCGCGGGACCGATTATGGCTACACCTTC. This translates into CASSRGTDYGYTF.

This chain uses TRBV5-1 with TRBJ2-2; D is perhaps TRBD2 (5 bases). CDR3 length: 15 residues. The germline V gene has CDR1 SGHRS and CDR2 YFSETQ. V lost 2 bases to trimming and J lost 0 bases, with 8 bases between them. CDR3 nucleotides: TGCGCCAGCAGCTTCATCGGGGCGAACACCGGGGAGCTGTTTTTT. This gives the protein CASSFIGANTGELFF.

This clone was counted a single time. The V call is TRBV30, the J call TRBJ2-1, with 8 bases identical to TRBD2. Germline CDR1 GTSNPN, CDR2 SVGIG (reference sequence). J was trimmed by 3 bases and V by 3 bases; bases with no gene match: 1. The CDR3 loop spans 13 amino acids. The CDR3 DNA follows: TGTGCCTGGAGGGGGACTAGCTACAATGAGCAGTTCTTC. Encoded protein: CAWRGTSYNEQFF. The complete variable domain, with remaining parts taken from reference TRBV30 and TRBJ2-1, reads SQTIHQWPATLVQPVGSPLSLECTVEGTSNPNLYWYRQAAGRGLQLLFYSVGIGQISSEVPQNLSASRPQDRQFILSSKKLLLSDSGFYLCAWRGTSYNEQFFGPGTRLTVL.

This clone has only a few counts. The chain couples TRBV30 to TRBJ2-2, with no clear D. V was pared by 4 bases and J by 2 bases, with 5 bases between. CDR1 and CDR2 from the germline V gene are GTSNPN and SVGIG (reference sequence). This CDR3 region has 12 residues. CDR3 in DNA: TGTGCCTGGAATCTTAACACCGGGGAGCTGTTTTTT. This gives the protein CAWNLNTGELFF. The full variable domain, its missing parts supplied by reference TRBV30 and TRBJ2-2, is SQTIHQWPATLVQPVGSPLSLECTVEGTSNPNLYWYRQAAGRGLQLLFYSVGIGQISSEVPQNLSASRPQDRQFILSSKKLLLSDSGFYLCAWNLNTGELFFGEGSRLTVL.

The chain is built from TRBV5-4 and TRBJ2-7, with 8 bases aligning to TRBD1. The V segment lost 4 bases and the J segment 5 bases; nucleotides outside the gene matches: 5. Germline values: CDR1 SGHNT, CDR2 YYREEE (reference sequence). The CDR3 extends over 13 amino acids. The CDR3 region has the DNA TGTGCCAGCAGCATCGGACAGGGCAACGAGCAGTACTTC. This gives the protein CASSIGQGNEQYF.

The rearrangement uses TRBV10-2 and TRBJ2-5; TRBD2 matches at 7 bases. Germline V gene sequence: CDR1 WSHSY, CDR2 SAAADI. Trimming removed 8 bases from V and 5 bases from J; junction bases left unmatched: 14. The CDR3 loop spans 15 amino acids. The CDR3 DNA follows: TGCGCCAGCGGGACCGGAGGGAGGGGCTACGAGACCCAGTACTTC. Amino acid sequence: CASGTGGRGYETQYF.

The V and J genes are TRBV4-1 and TRBJ1-6, with 8 nucleotides matching TRBD1. CDR1 is MGHRA, CDR2 YSYEKL, per germline. CDR3 length equals 17 residues. Trimming removed 4 bases from V and 7 bases from J; junction bases left unmatched: 12. In DNA form, the CDR3 reads TGCGCCAGCAGCCCACCCAATCAGGGGGCGGAAAATTCACCCCTCCACTTT. Encoded protein: CASSPPNQGAENSPLHF.

The CDR3 reads CASSQETGEQPQHF. Written as DNA, the CDR3 is TGTGCCAGCAGCCAAGAGACAGGGGAACAGCCCCAGCATTTT. This chain uses TRBV4-2 with TRBJ1-5; 8 bases align to TRBD1. Germline assignment: CDR1 LGHNA and CDR2 YNFKEQ. V dropped 0 bases and J dropped 7; count of bases not matched to a gene: 2. This CDR3 contains 14 residues.

This rearrangement joins TRBV18 to TRBJ1-3; 9 nucleotides match TRBD1. The CDR3 totals 15 residues. J lost 1 base, V lost 3 bases, and 1 base had no gene match. Looked up from germline, CDR1 is KGHSH and CDR2 is LQKENI. The CDR3 DNA reads as TGTGCCAGCTCACCGGACAGGGGATCTGGAAACACCATATATTTT. It yields the protein CASSPDRGSGNTIYF.

The chain recombines TRBV29-1 with TRBJ1-1, with a weak D call TRBD1 (5 bases). V lost 4 bases and J 0 bases, leaving 12 bases between the germline ends. This CDR3 comprises 14 residues. Germline V CDR1 and CDR2: SQVTM, ANQGSEA. CDR3 nucleotides: TGCAGCGTTGCCCGACAGATTTTGAACACTGAAGCTTTCTTT. Translation gives CSVARQILNTEAFF. The whole variable domain, filled in from reference TRBV29-1 and TRBJ1-1, reads SAVISQKPSRDICQRGTSLTIQCQVDSQVTMMFWYRQQPGQSLTLIATANQGSEATYESGFVIDKFPISRPNLTFSTLTVSNMSPEDSSIYLCSVARQILNTEAFFGQGTRLTVV.

The chain has TRBV5-5 and TRBJ1-2; no clear D. The V gene's germline CDR1 is SGHKS and CDR2 YYEKEE (reference sequence). With 2 bases removed from V and 3 bases from J, the gap between germline ends came to 8 bases. This CDR3 has 13 residues. CDR3: CASSLQRYYGYTF. The CDR3 nucleotides read TGTGCCAGCAGCTTACAGCGGTACTATGGCTACACCTTC.

This chain uses TRBV9 with TRBJ2-7, with TRBD2 identical over 7 bases. Germline V lookup: CDR1 SGDLS, CDR2 YYNGEE. CDR3 length: 16 residues. V lost 0 bases to trimming and J lost 2 bases; unmatched junction nucleotides: 8. CDR3 bases: TGTGCCAGCAGCGTAGCCCCTAGCGGAGCCACCTACGAGCAGTACTTC. The encoded protein is CASSVAPSGATYEQYF. The entire variable domain, with the rest obtained from reference TRBV9 and TRBJ2-7, is as follows: DSGVTQTPKHLITATGQRVTLRCSPRSGDLSVYWYQQSLDQGLQFLIQYYNGEERAKGNILERFSAQQFPDLHSELNLSSLELGDSALYFCASSVAPSGATYEQYFGPGTRLTVT.

The chain has TRBV16 and TRBJ2-5; 7 bases are shared with TRBD1. The CDR3 totals 13 residues. Trimming at V came to 3 bases and at J to 3 bases, leaving 1 base not matched to a gene. In germline, CDR1 is KGHSY, CDR2 FQNENV. The CDR3 DNA sequence: TGTGCCAGCAGCCAGGGACAGAAAGAGACCCAGTACTTC. This gives the protein CASSQGQKETQYF.

J is TRBJ2-4 and V is TRBV7-8, with TRBD2 matching over 7 bases. Germline V CDR1 and CDR2: SGHVS, FQNEAQ. V lost 4 bases to trimming and J lost 1 base; unmatched junction nucleotides: 4. This CDR3 has 15 residues. CDR3 DNA sequence: TGTGCCAGCAGCTCACTAGCGCTGGCCAAAAACATTCAGTACTTC. This codes for CASSSLALAKNIQYF.

V and J are TRBV3-1 (or the pseudogene TRBV3-2) and TRBJ2-1, with 7 bases fitting TRBD2. J gave up 4 bases and V 0 bases, and 3 bases lay outside the gene matches. There are 15 residues in the CDR3. In germline, CDR1 is LGHDT, CDR2 YNNKEL (reference sequence). CDR3 nucleotide sequence: TGTGCCAGCAGCCAAGAGGCGGGAGTGTACAATGAGCAGTTCTTC. Amino acid sequence: CASSQEAGVYNEQFF.

This chain uses TRBV5-1 with TRBJ1-3, with 9 positions matching TRBD1. V shed 0 bases, J shed 4 bases, and the junction held 5 bases outside the gene matches. The CDR3 runs to 16 residues. Germline-derived CDR1 and CDR2 are SGHRS and YFSETQ. In DNA form, the CDR3 reads TGCGCCAGCAGCTTGGCTGGACAGGGGTCAGGAAACACCATATATTTT. Protein sequence: CASSLAGQGSGNTIYF.

The V and J genes are TRBV27 and TRBJ1-1; no clear D. Trimming shortened V by 6 bases and J by 2 bases, and 16 bases separated the two germline ends. Looked up from germline, CDR1 is MNHEY and CDR2 is SMNVEV (reference sequence). The CDR3 consists of 15 residues. The chain's CDR3 is CASSPLGGSNTEAFF. In DNA form, the CDR3 reads TGTGCCAGCAGCCCCCTTGGCGGGTCTAACACTGAAGCTTTCTTT.

The chain couples TRBV6-4 to TRBJ2-7; 7 nucleotides match TRBD1. The germline V gene has CDR1 MRHNA and CDR2 SNTAGT. The CDR3 is 14 amino acids. The J segment lost 5 bases and the V segment lost 6 bases, leaving 10 bases of the junction unmatched. The CDR3 sequence is CASSIELDRHEQYF. Here the CDR3 DNA reads TGTGCCAGCAGCATTGAATTGGACAGGCACGAGCAGTACTTC.

V is TRBV19 and J is TRBJ2-1; weak D call: TRBD2 (6 bases). The CDR3 has 13 amino acids. Germline values: CDR1 LNHDA, CDR2 SQIVND (reference sequence). Trimming took off 1 base at V and 6 bases at J, with 7 bases between the two ends. CDR3 residues: CASSIGLVNEQFF. CDR3 DNA sequence: TGTGCCAGTAGTATAGGACTAGTCAATGAGCAGTTCTTC.

The rearrangement uses TRBV4-2 and TRBJ1-4; TRBD1 matches 7 bases. The CDR3 length is 15 residues. In germline, CDR1 is LGHNA, CDR2 YNFKEQ. V trimming: 1 base; J trimming: 6 bases; junction bases outside the gene matches: 5. CDR3 sequence: CASSQVRQGDEKLFF. As DNA, the CDR3 is TGTGCCAGCAGCCAAGTTCGACAGGGCGATGAAAAACTGTTTTTT.

The chain has TRBV28 and TRBJ1-2, with 7 bases fitting TRBD1. The V segment lost 5 bases and the J segment 0 bases; nucleotides outside the gene matches: 9. The CDR3 loop spans 16 amino acids. Germline lookup yields CDR1 MDHEN and CDR2 SYDVKM. The CDR3: CASSQTWDRANYGYTF. In nucleotides, the CDR3 is TGTGCCAGCAGTCAAACTTGGGACAGAGCTAACTATGGCTACACCTTC.

The chain recombines TRBV10-3 with TRBJ1-1; D call uncertain. The CDR3 spans 13 residues. V lost 2 bases and J 2 bases, leaving 6 bases between the germline ends. From germline, CDR1 is ENHRY and CDR2 SYGVKD. The DNA for the CDR3 is TGTGCCATCAGTGAGGCAGATAACACTGAAGCTTTCTTT. This sequence encodes CAISEADNTEAFF.

The sample holds a few counts of this clone. The CDR3 is CATRQGAINEQFF. CDR3 DNA: TGTGCCACTAGACAGGGGGCGATCAATGAGCAGTTCTTC. This chain joins TRBV24-1 and TRBJ2-1, with 10 bases identical to TRBD1. The junction had 5 bases not matched to a gene; V was cut back by 10 bases and J by 6 bases. This CDR3 has 13 amino acids. Germline assignment: CDR1 KGHDR and CDR2 SFDVKD.

The rearrangement links TRBV5-1 to TRBJ2-7, with 7 positions matching TRBD1. The CDR3 runs 13 residues. Germline-derived CDR1 and CDR2 are SGHRS and YFSETQ. V lost 7 bases and J lost 3; bases outside the gene matches: 7. This CDR3 is CASQRAGGYEQYF. For the CDR3, the DNA is TGCGCCAGCCAGAGGGCAGGGGGCTACGAGCAGTACTTC.

This clone was seen only once. V and J are TRBV5-1 and TRBJ2-5; D unresolved. The germline V gene encodes CDR1 SGHRS and CDR2 YFSETQ. Trimming took off 2 bases at V and 4 bases at J, with 12 bases between the two ends. The CDR3 sequence is 14 residues long. The CDR3 is CASSFGQSGETQYF. For the CDR3, the DNA is TGCGCCAGCAGCTTCGGTCAGTCGGGAGAGACCCAGTACTTC.

V usage is TRBV28 and J usage is TRBJ1-3, with 9 positions matching TRBD1. The V gene's germline CDR1 is MDHEN and CDR2 SYDVKM. The CDR3 totals 16 residues. The V segment lost 7 bases and the J segment 2 bases; nucleotides outside the gene matches: 9. In DNA, the CDR3 is TGTGCCAGCACCTCTCCGGGACAGGGCCCTGGAAACACCATATATTTT. The encoded protein is CASTSPGQGPGNTIYF.

The chain employs TRBV5-1 and TRBJ1-2; unclear D gene. There are 13 residues in the CDR3. Germline assignment: CDR1 SGHRS and CDR2 YFSETQ. V lost 4 bases and J lost 3, with 10 bases in between. CDR3 DNA: TGCGCCAGCAGCCCGGTGGGAGACTATGGCTACACCTTC. Its protein is CASSPVGDYGYTF.

The chain joins TRBV4-2 to TRBJ1-1; 10 bases align to TRBD1. Trimming removed 4 bases from V and 4 bases from J; junction bases left unmatched: 15. Looked up from germline, CDR1 is LGHNA and CDR2 is YNFKEQ. CDR3 size: 18 residues. Here the CDR3 reads CASSPRSRQGAEVTEAFF. CDR3 nucleotide sequence: TGTGCCAGCAGCCCAAGATCAAGACAGGGGGCCGAGGTCACTGAAGCTTTCTTT.

This clone occurred a few times. The chain is built from TRBV19 and TRBJ1-4; 8 nucleotides agree with TRBD1. The J segment lost 8 bases and the V segment lost 5 bases, leaving 10 bases of the junction unmatched. The CDR3 covers 15 residues. The germline V gene has CDR1 LNHDA and CDR2 SQIVND (reference sequence). The CDR3 sequence is CASSPGQGPREKLFF. CDR3 DNA: TGTGCCAGTAGTCCAGGACAGGGTCCTCGAGAAAAACTGTTTTTT.